This T cell receptor beta chain was profiled in a study of blood T cells in healthy people across ages. Study observations and caveats: Among long-lived donors, naive CD4+ cells were more numerous and diversity higher than in aged donors.

Details on this clonotype: Antigen specificity is unknown.

Through a sample-barcoded 5' primer and a J-beta primer mix, a second PCR was run for about 7 to 12 cycles. MiXCR, applied by TCRdb to the 5' RACE reads, yields one record per CDR3 protein. The repertoire consists of 1,300,000 or so distinct CDR3 sequences, with 59% occurring once and the leading ten covering 5.5% to 8%. V was trimmed by 9 bases and J by 3 bases, leaving 12 bases between them. Germline assignment: CDR1 SNHLY and CDR2 FYNNEI. The CDR3 covers 13 residues. This receptor was taken from a man in his late teens or twenties in good health. The sequenced sample consisted of blood. V and J are TRBV2 and TRBJ1-5, with D tentatively TRBD1 (5 bases). The CDR3 protein is CASNTGPNQPQHF. The CDR3 DNA sequence: TGTGCCAGTAATACAGGACCCAATCAGCCCCAGCATTTT.